The 15 T cell receptor beta chains given below trace back to one sample, sequenced in a study of blood T cell repertoires in COVID-19. Some clones are missing from TCRdb's copy, which holds only in-frame ones; the method was immunoSEQ multiplex PCR. The sample shows 140,000 or so clones, roughly 80% of them seen only once. The material sequenced was PBMCs or T cells enriched from blood (not recorded which). The receptors were sampled from a middle-aged man who had recovered from COVID-19.

CDR3 DNA sequence: TGTGCCAGCAGCTTATCGGGACAGGGGGGGACTGAAGCTTTCTTT. Its protein is CASSLSGQGGTEAFF. The chain carries TRBV7-2 and TRBJ1-1; 11 bases are shared with TRBD1. Germline CDR1 and CDR2: SGHTA and FQGNSA. V shed 2 bases, J shed 5 bases, and the junction held 4 bases outside the gene matches. The length of the CDR3 is 15 residues.

The chain links TRBV7-2 to TRBJ1-1; the D gene is possibly TRBD1 (6 bases). Trimming shortened V by 2 bases and J by 5 bases, and 12 bases separated the two germline ends. Germline V gene lookup returns CDR1 SGHTA and CDR2 FQGNSA. The length of the CDR3 is 14 residues. The CDR3 sequence: CASSLKGGGTEAFF. CDR3 DNA sequence: TGTGCCAGCAGCTTAAAGGGGGGGGGAACTGAAGCTTTCTTT. The complete variable domain, with remaining parts taken from reference TRBV7-2 and TRBJ1-1, reads GAGVSQSPSNKVTEKGKDVELRCDPISGHTALYWYRQSLGQGLEFLIYFQGNSAPDKSGLPSDRFSAERTGGSVSTLTIQRTQQEDSAVYLCASSLKGGGTEAFFGQGTRLTVV.

The genes are TRBV19 and TRBJ1-4; maybe TRBD1 (5 bases). The germline gives CDR1 LNHDA, CDR2 SQIVND (reference sequence). The V end was cut by 8 bases, the J end by 8 bases, with 12 bases between. CDR3 size: 12 residues. This CDR3 reads CASSGLEEKLFF. For the CDR3, the DNA is TGTGCCAGTTCAGGGTTAGAAGAAAAACTGTTTTTT.

The J gene is TRBJ1-1, the V gene TRBV12-3 or TRBV12-4, with D possibly matching TRBD1 (5 bases). V lost 6 bases to trimming and J lost 8 bases, with 13 bases between them. The CDR3 totals 12 residues. In DNA form, the CDR3 reads TGTGCCAGCAGCCTCAAACAGGAGGAAGCTTTCTTT. This codes for CASSLKQEEAFF.

The V gene is TRBV23-1, the J gene TRBJ2-7; 9 bases align to TRBD1. Being an ORF, TRBV23-1 has a function that is uncertain. This CDR3 region has 15 residues. The ends lost 2 bases at V and 3 bases at J; junction bases unmatched: 5. CDR3: CASSQPGQGYYEQYF. The CDR3 region has the DNA TGCGCCAGCAGTCAACCGGGACAGGGCTACTACGAGCAGTACTTC.

This rearrangement joins TRBV5-4 to TRBJ2-7; TRBD1 aligns across 10 bases. There are 14 residues in the CDR3. Germline CDR1 and CDR2: SGHNT and YYREEE (reference sequence). Germline trimming cut 2 bases from V and 3 bases from J; bases unmatched to any gene: 2. CDR3 in DNA: TGTGCCAGCAGCTTAGGACAGGGGGGCTACGAGCAGTACTTC. This gives the protein CASSLGQGGYEQYF.

Note on this clone: Other DNA sequences in this specimen translate into the identical CDR3. The rearrangement links TRBV6-5 to TRBJ1-6; D unresolved. The CDR3 extends over 15 amino acids. Trimming shortened V by 0 bases and J by 5 bases, and 8 bases separated the two germline ends. Germline V gene sequence: CDR1 MNHEY, CDR2 SVGAGI. The CDR3 sequence is CASSYSGGDNSPLHF. In nucleotides, the CDR3 is TGTGCCAGCAGTTACTCTGGCGGGGATAATTCACCCCTCCACTTT.

In the case of this clone: This same CDR3 is encoded by further DNA sequences in the sample. The chain is built from TRBV15 and TRBJ1-2; D call uncertain. The CDR3 length is 12 residues. Trimming removed 1 base from V and 7 bases from J, with 7 bases in between. Germline V gene sequence: CDR1 LNHNV, CDR2 YYDKDF (reference sequence). The CDR3 DNA is TGTGCCACCAGCAGAGCCGGGGTTGGCTACACCTTC. The encoded protein is CATSRAGVGYTF.

V gene TRBV28 combines with J gene TRBJ1-5, with TRBD1 matching over 7 bases. V lost 4 bases to trimming and J lost 2 bases; unmatched junction nucleotides: 8. From germline, CDR1 is MDHEN and CDR2 SYDVKM. This CDR3 spans 16 amino acids. The CDR3: CASSSDRVSGNQPQHF. CDR3 nucleotide sequence: TGTGCCAGCAGTTCTGACAGGGTTTCGGGCAATCAGCCCCAGCATTTT.

As for this clone: Germline and junction disagree at one end, which may indicate a read error. The chain couples TRBV5-5 to TRBJ2-7, with D unclear. Germline lookup yields CDR1 SGHKS and CDR2 YYEKEE (reference sequence). CDR3 length: 8 residues. CDR3 residues: CASSLAGF. The CDR3 DNA reads as TGTGCCAGCAGCCTCGCCGGCTTC.

The chain is built from TRBV27 and TRBJ2-1, with D perhaps TRBD1 (6 bases). The germline gives CDR1 MNHEY, CDR2 SMNVEV (reference sequence). The ends were cut back, 4 bases at V and 0 bases at J, with 13 bases in the middle. CDR3 size: 16 residues. CDR3 DNA: TGTGCCAGCAGTTCCAACAGGGATAGCTCCTACAATGAGCAGTTCTTC. This codes for CASSSNRDSSYNEQFF.

This clone turned up a few times. The V call is TRBV5-4, the J call TRBJ1-1, with 7 nucleotides matching TRBD1. Unmatched junction bases numbered 5, after V lost 3 bases and J lost 6 bases. The V gene's germline CDR1 is SGHNT and CDR2 YYREEE (reference sequence). The CDR3 is 13 residues long. The CDR3 spells CASSYTGVAEAFF. The CDR3 bases are TGTGCCAGCAGCTACACAGGGGTCGCTGAAGCTTTCTTT.

The V and J genes are TRBV19 and TRBJ2-5; D is ambiguous. CDR3 size: 10 residues. Trimming removed 8 bases from V and 5 bases from J, with 6 bases in between. Germline-derived CDR1 and CDR2 are LNHDA and SQIVND (reference sequence). CDR3 DNA sequence: TGTGCCAGTTTACAGGAGACCCAGTACTTC. Its protein product is CASLQETQYF.

The chain is built from TRBV5-6 and TRBJ2-2, with D possibly being TRBD1 (6 bases). Germline assignment: CDR1 SGHDT and CDR2 YYEEEE. The CDR3 loop spans 15 amino acids. Trimming left V 2 bases short and J 0 bases short, with 8 bases between. The CDR3 region is CASSLGGTNTGELFF. The CDR3 DNA follows: TGTGCCAGCAGCTTAGGGGGAACGAACACCGGGGAGCTGTTTTTT.

The rearrangement links TRBV5-1 to TRBJ2-7, with a possible D match to TRBD1 (5 bases). Germline V gene sequence: CDR1 SGHRS, CDR2 YFSETQ. V dropped 4 bases and J dropped 12 bases, with 14 bases sitting between them. CDR3 size: 11 residues. This CDR3 reads CASSQATATYF. The CDR3 nucleotides are TGCGCCAGCAGCCAGGCGACAGCGACGTACTTC. The entire variable domain, with the rest obtained from reference TRBV5-1 and TRBJ2-7, is as follows: KAGVTQTPRYLIKTRGQQVTLSCSPISGHRSVSWYQQTPGQGLQFLFEYFSETQRNKGNFPGRFSGRQFSNSRSEMNVSTLELGDSALYLCASSQATATYFGPGTRLTVT.